These T cell receptor beta chains were read from a single sample in a study of T-cell memory formation after mild COVID-19. TCRdb re-called the 5' RACE reads with MiXCR, one entry per CDR3 protein. Found here are roughly 370,000 distinct CDR3 sequences, about 16% of them singletons; the top ten hold roughly 21%. The sequencing sample was made of PBMCs or a T cell subset sorted from them (not recorded which). These receptors originate from a man aged 18-30 years who had mild COVID-19 (a few samples of this study predate the infection). Cell type and time point are not known. Both conserved end residues are part of each CDR3. A D gene is named only where the DNA matches it firmly. Size is stated for part of the rows, as once, few or many counts, or as a class when the clone is expanded.

cdr3_aa: CASSDGWVRPDTQYF
cdr3_nt: TGTGCCAGCAGTGATGGTTGGGTTCGCCCAGATACGCAGTATTTT
j_call: TRBJ2-3
v_call: TRBV2
d_call: NA
clone_size: many

cdr3_aa: CASSYSRAGGYSPLHF
cdr3_nt: TGTGCCAGCAGTTACTCTAGGGCAGGGGGGTATTCACCCCTCCACTTT
j_call: TRBJ1-6
v_call: TRBV6-5
d_call: TRBD1
clone_size: few

cdr3_aa: CASSDGASYEQYF
cdr3_nt: TGCGCCAGCAGTGATGGGGCCTCCTACGAGCAGTACTTC
j_call: TRBJ2-7
v_call: TRBV5-1
d_call: NA
clone_size: NA

cdr3_aa: CASSGRDREEETQYF
cdr3_nt: TGTGCCAGCAGCGGTCGGGACAGGGAAGAAGAGACCCAGTACTTC
j_call: TRBJ2-5
v_call: TRBV7-2
d_call: TRBD1
clone_size: NA

cdr3_aa: CASSWTGDGNQPQHF
cdr3_nt: TGTGCCAGCAGCTGGACAGGGGATGGCAATCAGCCCCAGCATTTT
j_call: TRBJ1-5
v_call: TRBV5-5
d_call: TRBD1
clone_size: NA

cdr3_aa: CASTQGGGSYNEQFF
cdr3_nt: TGTGCCAGCACCCAAGGGGGGGGCTCCTACAATGAGCAGTTCTTC
j_call: TRBJ2-1
v_call: TRBV9
d_call: NA
clone_size: many

cdr3_aa: CASSTRWNFLTGELFF
cdr3_nt: TGCGCCAGCAGCACCCGTTGGAACTTTCTAACCGGGGAGCTGTTTTTT
j_call: TRBJ2-2
v_call: TRBV4-3
d_call: NA
clone_size: few

cdr3_aa: CSARGQGLRGYTF
cdr3_nt: TGCAGTGCTAGAGGCCAGGGGCTTCGTGGCTACACCTTC
j_call: TRBJ1-2
v_call: TRBV20-1
d_call: NA
clone_size: NA

cdr3_aa: CSVPAGQLFYGYTF
cdr3_nt: TGCAGTGTCCCTGCAGGACAGCTCTTCTATGGCTACACCTTC
j_call: TRBJ1-2
v_call: TRBV20-1
d_call: NA
clone_size: NA

cdr3_aa: CATSEGTANQETQYF
cdr3_nt: TGTGCCACCAGTGAGGGGACAGCGAACCAAGAGACCCAGTACTTC
j_call: TRBJ2-5
v_call: TRBV24-1
d_call: TRBD1
clone_size: NA

cdr3_aa: CASRPTGTRYNSPLHF
cdr3_nt: TGTGCCAGCAGACCAACCGGGACAAGGTACAATTCACCCCTCCACTTT
j_call: TRBJ1-6
v_call: TRBV3-1
d_call: NA
clone_size: few

cdr3_aa: CASSLGQQYF
cdr3_nt: TGCGCCAGCAGTCTCGGACAGCAGTACTTC
j_call: TRBJ2-4
v_call: TRBV23-1
d_call: NA
clone_size: NA

cdr3_aa: CASSHGTGLAVYGYTF
cdr3_nt: TGTGCCAGCAGCCACGGGACAGGGTTAGCCGTCTATGGCTACACCTTC
j_call: TRBJ1-2
v_call: TRBV14
d_call: TRBD1
clone_size: few

cdr3_aa: CASSSSVTGGENIQYF
cdr3_nt: TGTGCCAGCAGCTCGAGTGTTACAGGGGGGGAAAACATTCAGTACTTC
j_call: TRBJ2-4
v_call: TRBV7-9
d_call: NA
clone_size: few

cdr3_aa: CASSVRGVGYNEQFF
cdr3_nt: TGTGCCAGCAGCGTAAGGGGAGTAGGCTACAATGAGCAGTTCTTC
j_call: TRBJ2-1
v_call: TRBV9
d_call: NA
clone_size: NA

cdr3_aa: CASSVVPQGADTQYF
cdr3_nt: TGTGCCAGCAGCGTAGTTCCACAGGGGGCCGATACGCAGTATTTT
j_call: TRBJ2-3
v_call: TRBV9
d_call: TRBD1
clone_size: few

cdr3_aa: CASSRPEGRRNGNTIYF
cdr3_nt: TGTGCCAGCAGCCGACCGGAGGGACGGAGGAACGGAAACACCATATATTTT
j_call: TRBJ1-3
v_call: TRBV12-3/TRBV12-4
d_call: NA
clone_size: NA

cdr3_aa: CASRTAPQLSGGRADTQYF
cdr3_nt: TGTGCCAGCAGAACCGCTCCCCAGTTGAGCGGGGGGAGGGCAGATACGCAGTATTTT
j_call: TRBJ2-3
v_call: TRBV12-3/TRBV12-4
d_call: TRBD2
clone_size: few

cdr3_aa: CASRDPFLSPLHF
cdr3_nt: TGTGCCAGCAGGGACCCCTTTCTCTCACCCCTCCACTTT
j_call: TRBJ1-6
v_call: TRBV6-6
d_call: NA
clone_size: few

cdr3_aa: CASSGGTGGIANQPQHF
cdr3_nt: TGTGCCAGCAGTGGGGGGACAGGGGGCATCGCCAATCAGCCCCAGCATTTT
j_call: TRBJ1-5
v_call: TRBV25-1
d_call: TRBD1
clone_size: few

cdr3_aa: CASSQVLLTTEAFF
cdr3_nt: TGTGCCAGCAGCCAAGTCCTACTCACCACTGAAGCTTTCTTT
j_call: TRBJ1-1
v_call: TRBV7-2
d_call: NA
clone_size: few

cdr3_aa: CASSLLSGGGNEQFF
cdr3_nt: TGTGCCAGCAGTTTGCTGTCCGGCGGGGGGAATGAGCAGTTCTTC
j_call: TRBJ2-1
v_call: TRBV28
d_call: TRBD2
clone_size: few

cdr3_aa: CASSLGGGYDTQYF
cdr3_nt: TGTGCCAGCAGCTTAGGTGGCGGCTACGATACGCAGTATTTT
j_call: TRBJ2-3
v_call: TRBV7-3
d_call: NA
clone_size: NA

cdr3_aa: CASSLLGQSWF
cdr3_nt: TGCGCCAGCAGCTTGTTGGGACAGTCCTGGTTC
j_call: TRBJ2-7
v_call: TRBV5-1
d_call: TRBD1
clone_size: NA

cdr3_aa: CASSLQGGSEQFF
cdr3_nt: TGCGCCAGCAGCTTACAGGGGGGGAGTGAGCAGTTCTTC
j_call: TRBJ2-1
v_call: TRBV5-1
d_call: NA
clone_size: few

cdr3_aa: CASRKQRSSETQYF
cdr3_nt: TGTGCCAGCAGGAAACAGAGGTCTAGCGAGACCCAGTACTTC
j_call: TRBJ2-5
v_call: TRBV6-2/TRBV6-3
d_call: NA
clone_size: NA

cdr3_aa: CASQSSRSNEQYF
cdr3_nt: TGTGCCAGCCAATCTAGTAGGTCCAACGAGCAGTACTTC
j_call: TRBJ2-7
v_call: TRBV18
d_call: NA
clone_size: NA

cdr3_aa: CSVEVRENQPQHF
cdr3_nt: TGCAGCGTTGAGGTCAGGGAGAACCAGCCCCAGCATTTT
j_call: TRBJ1-5
v_call: TRBV29-1
d_call: NA
clone_size: many

cdr3_aa: CASSVGTSGSGTQYF
cdr3_nt: TGTGCCAGCAGTGTGGGGACTAGCGGTTCGGGGACCCAGTACTTC
j_call: TRBJ2-5
v_call: TRBV12-3/TRBV12-4
d_call: TRBD2
clone_size: NA

cdr3_aa: CASSPLEVAGELFF
cdr3_nt: TGTGCCAGCAGCCCGCTGGAGGTCGCCGGGGAGCTGTTTTTT
j_call: TRBJ2-2
v_call: TRBV11-2
d_call: NA
clone_size: many

cdr3_aa: CASSSTGANEAFF
cdr3_nt: TGTGCCAGCAGCTCGACAGGGGCGAATGAAGCTTTCTTT
j_call: TRBJ1-1
v_call: TRBV7-6
d_call: TRBD1
clone_size: NA

cdr3_aa: CASSLVPTNYGYTF
cdr3_nt: TGTGCCAGCAGCTTAGTACCGACCAACTATGGCTACACCTTC
j_call: TRBJ1-2
v_call: TRBV7-9
d_call: NA
clone_size: few

cdr3_aa: CASSLLQLEAFF
cdr3_nt: TGTGCCAGCAGCTTATTACAGCTTGAAGCTTTCTTT
j_call: TRBJ1-1
v_call: TRBV7-9
d_call: NA
clone_size: few

cdr3_aa: CASSGAAAGVTQYF
cdr3_nt: TGTGCCAGCAGTGGGGCAGCAGCGGGGGTGACCCAGTACTTC
j_call: TRBJ2-5
v_call: TRBV2
d_call: TRBD2
clone_size: many

cdr3_aa: CASSLPGSGELFF
cdr3_nt: TGCGCCAGCAGCTTGCCAGGGTCCGGGGAGCTGTTTTTT
j_call: TRBJ2-2
v_call: TRBV5-1
d_call: NA
clone_size: few

cdr3_aa: CAWSVDGSMNTEAFF
cdr3_nt: TGTGCCTGGAGTGTTGATGGCAGTATGAACACTGAAGCTTTCTTT
j_call: TRBJ1-1
v_call: TRBV30
d_call: NA
clone_size: NA

cdr3_aa: CASGGVAKNIQYF
cdr3_nt: TGTGCCAGTGGGGGAGTAGCCAAAAACATTCAGTACTTC
j_call: TRBJ2-4
v_call: TRBV9
d_call: NA
clone_size: few

cdr3_aa: CAISEPNTGWADTQYF
cdr3_nt: TGTGCCATCAGTGAGCCGAATACGGGGTGGGCAGATACGCAGTATTTT
j_call: TRBJ2-3
v_call: TRBV10-3
d_call: NA
clone_size: few

cdr3_aa: CSARGGASSYEQYF
cdr3_nt: TGCAGTGCTAGGGGCGGGGCAAGCTCCTACGAGCAGTACTTC
j_call: TRBJ2-7
v_call: TRBV20-1
d_call: NA
clone_size: NA

cdr3_aa: CASSLGQPGNEKLFF
cdr3_nt: TGTGCCAGCAGTCTCGGACAGCCAGGGAATGAAAAACTGTTTTTT
j_call: TRBJ1-4
v_call: TRBV12-3/TRBV12-4
d_call: NA
clone_size: NA

cdr3_aa: CASSYIGGETQYF
cdr3_nt: TGTGCCAGCAGTTACATCGGAGGGGAGACCCAGTACTTC
j_call: TRBJ2-5
v_call: TRBV6-6
d_call: NA
clone_size: few

cdr3_aa: CASSVYPTSGVFYEQYF
cdr3_nt: TGTGCCAGCAGCGTTTACCCAACTAGCGGGGTGTTCTACGAGCAGTACTTC
j_call: TRBJ2-7
v_call: TRBV7-9
d_call: TRBD2
clone_size: NA

cdr3_aa: CASSLGQVSNQPQHF
cdr3_nt: TGTGCCAGCAGTCTCGGACAGGTCAGCAATCAGCCCCAGCATTTT
j_call: TRBJ1-5
v_call: TRBV2
d_call: TRBD1
clone_size: NA

cdr3_aa: CASSLLLAGSYNEQFF
cdr3_nt: TGTGCCAGCAGCTTATTACTAGCGGGAAGTTACAATGAGCAGTTCTTC
j_call: TRBJ2-1
v_call: TRBV7-6
d_call: TRBD2
clone_size: NA

cdr3_aa: CASSQNNEKLFF
cdr3_nt: TGTGCCAGCAGCCAAAATAATGAAAAACTGTTTTTT
j_call: TRBJ1-4
v_call: TRBV4-2
d_call: NA
clone_size: few

cdr3_aa: CAGKQGPGANVLTF
cdr3_nt: TGTGCCGGAAAACAGGGTCCTGGGGCCAACGTCCTGACTTTC
j_call: TRBJ2-6
v_call: TRBV7-9
d_call: NA
clone_size: few

cdr3_aa: CASSLILDTQYF
cdr3_nt: TGTGCCAGCAGCTTGATATTGGATACGCAGTATTTT
j_call: TRBJ2-3
v_call: TRBV5-4
d_call: NA
clone_size: few

cdr3_aa: CSALSAGVGSTDTQYF
cdr3_nt: TGCAGTGCTCTTTCAGCGGGGGTAGGAAGCACAGATACGCAGTATTTT
j_call: TRBJ2-3
v_call: TRBV20-1
d_call: TRBD2
clone_size: NA

cdr3_aa: CASRQGSAGELFF
cdr3_nt: TGTGCCAGCAGACAGGGGTCAGCCGGGGAGCTGTTTTTT
j_call: TRBJ2-2
v_call: TRBV6-2/TRBV6-3
d_call: TRBD1
clone_size: few

cdr3_aa: CASQGGFLNTEAFF
cdr3_nt: TGCGCCAGCCAAGGGGGGTTCCTTAACACTGAAGCTTTCTTT
j_call: TRBJ1-1
v_call: TRBV5-1
d_call: NA
clone_size: many

cdr3_aa: CASSWTDRRSYEQYF
cdr3_nt: TGTGCCAGCAGTTGGACAGACCGCCGATCCTACGAGCAGTACTTC
j_call: TRBJ2-7
v_call: TRBV12-3/TRBV12-4
d_call: NA
clone_size: few

cdr3_aa: CASRSSGGYNEQFF
cdr3_nt: TGTGCCAGCAGGTCTAGCGGGGGCTACAATGAGCAGTTCTTC
j_call: TRBJ2-1
v_call: TRBV11-2
d_call: TRBD2
clone_size: few

cdr3_aa: CASSQGGTGASSSYNEQFF
cdr3_nt: TGTGCCAGCAGCCAGGGAGGGACAGGGGCCTCGAGCTCCTACAATGAGCAGTTCTTC
j_call: TRBJ2-1
v_call: TRBV7-9
d_call: TRBD1
clone_size: NA

cdr3_aa: CASSQDGLGETQYF
cdr3_nt: TGTGCCAGCAGCCAAGACGGACTAGGAGAGACCCAGTACTTC
j_call: TRBJ2-5
v_call: TRBV3-1
d_call: TRBD2
clone_size: few